Below, 31 T cell receptor beta chains from the same sample are listed, as sequenced in a study of post-analysis software for immune sequencing data. Whole-study findings and limits: Patients used several TRBV segments, including TRBV5-6, TRBV5-1 and TRBV20-1, more often than controls.

The library was made from cDNA and included unique molecular identifiers. TCRdb used MiXCR to reprocess the PCR reads, holding one entry per CDR3 protein. The sample yields approximately 570,000 distinct CDR3 sequences, around 40% seen once. Their target antigens are unknown. The sequencing sample was made of blood. Receptors were obtained from a girl aged 10 to 17 with multiple sclerosis.

The chain has TRBV2 and TRBJ2-4; 12 positions agree with TRBD2. The J call is uncertain, as TRBJ2-5 better fits the DNA end. The CDR3 runs 17 residues. Germline-derived CDR1 and CDR2 are SNHLY and FYNNEI. As DNA, the CDR3 is TGTGCCAGCAGTGAACTAGCGGGGGGGCCTAAAAGGGAGACCCAGTACTTC. Its translation: CASSELAGGPKRETQYF.

The DNA of the CDR3 is TGTGCCAGCAGTGGGAATTCACCCCTCCACTTT. This translates into CASSGNSPLHF. V and J are TRBV6-1 and TRBJ1-6; unclear D gene. CDR1 is MNHNS and CDR2 is SASEGT in the germline V gene. The germline V and J ends were trimmed by 4 bases and 7 bases, with 2 bases remaining between them. The CDR3 sequence is 11 residues long.

This chain connects TRBV5-1 to TRBJ1-2, with 7 bases identical to TRBD1. This CDR3 has 14 residues. V was clipped by 2 bases and J by 2 bases; unmatched bases: 3. The germline gives CDR1 SGHRS, CDR2 YFSETQ. In nucleotides, the CDR3 is TGCGCCAGCAGCTTCTTACAGGGGAACTATGGCTACACCTTC. This codes for CASSFLQGNYGYTF.

This clonotype showed up just a few times. The chain is built from TRBV10-3 and TRBJ2-7; TRBD1 agrees at 7 bases. Unmatched junction bases numbered 5, after V lost 4 bases and J lost 2 bases. Germline CDR1 is ENHRY and CDR2 is SYGVKD. The CDR3 contains 14 residues. CDR3 sequence (DNA): TGTGCCATCAGTGTCGACAGGGACACCTACGAGCAGTACTTC. It specifies CAISVDRDTYEQYF.

This clonotype has only a few counts. The chain employs TRBV12-3 or TRBV12-4 and TRBJ2-3; 8 bases line up with TRBD2. CDR3 length equals 14 residues. V shed 5 bases and J 4 bases; nucleotides not matched to a gene: 5. CDR3 in amino acids: CASSPLAAADTQYF. Here the CDR3 DNA reads TGTGCCAGCAGTCCACTAGCGGCGGCAGATACGCAGTATTTT.

The V gene is TRBV5-5, the J gene TRBJ2-5; D possibly corresponds to TRBD1 (5 bases). The last part of the DNA fits TRBJ2-7 better; the J call may be wrong. Germline CDR1 reads SGHKS; CDR2 reads YYEKEE (reference sequence). The CDR3 runs to 14 residues. The CDR3 sequence is CASSPPSTAYEQYF. The CDR3 coding sequence is TGTGCCAGCAGCCCACCCTCGACAGCCTACGAGCAGTACTTC.

This clonotype was counted only a few times. CDR3 DNA sequence: TGCAGTGCTAGTCCGGCTAGCGGGTCATGGAATGAGCAGTTCTTC. Translation: CSASPASGSWNEQFF. The V and J genes are TRBV20-1 and TRBJ2-1; 8 nucleotides line up with TRBD2. This CDR3 has 15 amino acids. After removal of 3 bases from V and 7 bases from J, the junction contained 11 bases not matched to a gene. CDR1 is DFQATT and CDR2 is SNEGSKA in the germline V gene (reference sequence).

The chain employs TRBV12-3 or TRBV12-4 and TRBJ2-1; D is ambiguous. The end of the DNA aligns better with TRBJ2-7, so the J call may be wrong. The CDR3 covers 18 residues. The CDR3 protein is CASSASDMGYGFESEQYF. The DNA of the CDR3 is TGTGCCAGCAGTGCCTCTGACATGGGGTACGGGTTCGAAAGTGAGCAGTACTTC.

The chain uses TRBV7-2 and TRBJ2-4, with D perhaps matching TRBD2 (7 bases). Germline-derived CDR1 and CDR2 are SGHTA and FQGNSA. V was clipped by 1 base and J by 3 bases, with 13 bases between them. CDR3 size: 16 residues. The CDR3 region has the DNA TGTGCCAGCAGCTTAGGGGGGGGCTTAGTCAAAAACATTCAGTACTTC. It yields the protein CASSLGGGLVKNIQYF.

This chain links TRBV29-1 with TRBJ2-3, with a possible D match to TRBD1 (6 bases). The CDR3 is 13 amino acids. The V gene's germline CDR1 is SQVTM and CDR2 ANQGSEA. V lost 5 bases to trimming and J lost 3 bases, with 12 bases between them. The CDR3 loop reads CSVSGAYTDTQYF. The CDR3 DNA is TGCAGCGTTTCAGGGGCTTATACAGATACGCAGTATTTT.

The chain has TRBV20-1 and TRBJ2-4, with TRBD2 matching over 7 bases. The J call may be wrong; the DNA end is better matched by TRBJ2-7. The length of the CDR3 is 15 residues. Germline CDR1 is DFQATT and CDR2 is SNEGSKA (reference sequence). The CDR3 DNA reads TGCAGTGCTAGAGATCACGGCGGGAGAAGTACCGAGCAGTACTTC. This codes for CSARDHGGRSTEQYF.

In this sample, this clonotype turned up many times. The chain is built from TRBV24-1 and TRBJ2-5; maybe TRBD2 (6 bases). The germline V and J ends were trimmed by 5 bases and 1 base, with 13 bases remaining between them. There are 15 residues in the CDR3. Germline lookup yields CDR1 KGHDR and CDR2 SFDVKD. Written as DNA, the CDR3 is TGTGCCACCAGTGGGAGGGGAGAGGGCCAAGAGACCCAGTACTTC. Its translation is CATSGRGEGQETQYF.

The chain joins TRBV29-1 to TRBJ2-5, with a tentative D call TRBD1 (5 bases). The CDR3 totals 12 residues. The germline V and J ends were trimmed by 1 base and 4 bases, with 7 bases remaining between them. Per germline, CDR1 SQVTM and CDR2 ANQGSEA. This CDR3 is CSVEGQGETQYF. The CDR3, as DNA: TGCAGCGTTGAAGGGCAGGGAGAGACCCAGTACTTC.

V gene TRBV12-3 or TRBV12-4 combines with J gene TRBJ1-2; D unclear. The CDR3 consists of 11 residues. V lost 7 bases and J 8 bases, leaving 11 bases between the germline ends. Here the CDR3 DNA reads TGTGCCAGCATCGGGAAAAGGGGCTACACCTTC. Protein: CASIGKRGYTF.

V and J are TRBV24-1 and TRBJ2-3, with TRBD2 as a possible D gene (6 bases). V dropped 4 bases and J dropped 0 bases, with 16 bases sitting between them. Per germline, CDR1 KGHDR and CDR2 SFDVKD. This CDR3 has 17 amino acids. CDR3 loop: CATSDSTGLFSTDTQYF. CDR3 DNA sequence: TGTGCCACCAGTGACTCTACGGGACTTTTCAGCACAGATACGCAGTATTTT.

V usage is TRBV11-3 and J usage is TRBJ2-7; 7 nucleotides match TRBD2. Germline values: CDR1 SGHNT, CDR2 YENEEA. The length of the CDR3 is 12 residues. V lost 5 bases, J lost 5 bases, and 3 bases stayed unmatched. Here the CDR3 DNA reads TGTGCCAGCAGCGACCGGGGGGACGAGCAGTACTTC. The encoded protein is CASSDRGDEQYF.

This chain joins TRBV14 and TRBJ2-4; D uncertain. The germline V and J ends were trimmed by 0 bases and 0 bases, with 12 bases remaining between them. The CDR3 extends over 17 amino acids. The germline V gene encodes CDR1 SGHDN and CDR2 FVKESK. The CDR3 region is CASSQESGKLAKNIQYF. The CDR3 DNA reads TGTGCCAGCAGCCAAGAGTCTGGGAAACTAGCCAAAAACATTCAGTACTTC.

This chain joins TRBV4-2 and TRBJ2-1; TRBD2 matches at 13 bases. CDR1 and CDR2 from the germline V gene are LGHNA and YNFKEQ. V trimming: 0 bases; J trimming: 8 bases; junction bases outside the gene matches: 7. The CDR3 sequence is 17 residues long. The CDR3 loop is CASSQEVGTSGNDEQFF. The CDR3 DNA is TGTGCCAGCAGCCAAGAGGTCGGGACTAGCGGGAACGATGAGCAGTTCTTC.

This clonotype turned up a few times. This chain uses TRBV4-1 with TRBJ1-1; TRBD1 might be the D (6 bases). Trimming shortened V by 5 bases and J by 0 bases, and 16 bases separated the two germline ends. Germline V CDR1 and CDR2: MGHRA, YSYEKL. The CDR3 has 16 residues. CDR3 bases: TGCGCCAGCAGCGGAAGCGTGGGGGCCCTGAACACTGAAGCTTTCTTT. Amino acids: CASSGSVGALNTEAFF.

The rearrangement links TRBV7-2 to TRBJ2-7; 7 bases line up with TRBD2. CDR1 SGHTA and CDR2 FQGNSA come from the germline V gene. V shed 3 bases, J shed 0 bases, and the junction held 5 bases outside the gene matches. CDR3 length: 15 residues. This chain's CDR3 is CASSLGGKSSYEQYF. CDR3 nucleotides: TGTGCCAGCAGCTTGGGAGGGAAGAGCTCCTACGAGCAGTACTTC.

The chain combines TRBV5-5 with TRBJ1-5, with unresolved D. CDR3 length: 16 residues. Trimming left V 0 bases short and J 10 bases short, with 20 bases between. Germline V gene data show CDR1 as SGHKS and CDR2 as YYEKEE (reference sequence). The CDR3 is CASSLEANPGSIPQHF. The CDR3 region has the DNA TGTGCCAGCAGCTTGGAGGCCAACCCGGGGAGCATACCCCAGCATTTT.

This chain connects TRBV12-3 or TRBV12-4 to TRBJ2-1; 7 bases align to TRBD1. V trimming: 5 bases; J trimming: 0 bases; junction bases outside the gene matches: 7. The CDR3 is made up of 16 amino acids. The CDR3 spells CASSRKGQISYNEQFF. The CDR3 DNA reads TGTGCCAGCAGTCGTAAGGGACAGATCTCCTACAATGAGCAGTTCTTC.

This clonotype was seen a handful of times. The gene calls are TRBV29-1 and TRBJ2-5; D remains unclear. This CDR3 is 13 amino acids long. V was shortened by 3 bases and J by 3 bases, with 11 bases between the two germline ends. Germline assignment: CDR1 SQVTM and CDR2 ANQGSEA. CDR3 bases: TGCAGCGTTGATAGGGAAGTGAAAGAGACCCAGTACTTC. As protein: CSVDREVKETQYF.

The chain combines TRBV10-3 with TRBJ2-7; TRBD1 matches 7 bases. Germline V gene sequence: CDR1 ENHRY, CDR2 SYGVKD. After removal of 11 bases from V and 2 bases from J, the junction contained 12 bases not matched to a gene. The CDR3 has 14 amino acids. CDR3 sequence reads: CASHSPGQTYEQYF. The CDR3 DNA sequence: TGTGCCTCCCACTCTCCGGGACAGACCTACGAGCAGTACTTC.

Note on this clonotype: Germline is not matched at one junction end, which may reflect a read error. V is TRBV7-6 and J is TRBJ2-1; 8 bases line up with TRBD2. The CDR3 spans 16 residues. Looked up from germline, CDR1 is SGHVS and CDR2 is FNYEAQ. The CDR3 is CASSLAQAGGYNGQFF. Written as DNA, the CDR3 is TGTGCCAGCAGCTTAGCGCAGGCGGGGGGCTACAATGGGCAGTTCTTC.

This chain connects TRBV6-5 to TRBJ2-3, with TRBD1 matching 10 bases. The V segment lost 6 bases and the J segment 7 bases; nucleotides outside the gene matches: 4. Per the germline V gene, CDR1 is MNHEY and CDR2 is SVGAGI. The CDR3 totals 13 residues. The DNA of the CDR3 is TGTGCCAGCAGGACAGGGGGCCCAAATACGCAGTATTTT. Its translation is CASRTGGPNTQYF.

The table lists this clonotype with many counts. The rearrangement joins TRBV2 to TRBJ2-1; maybe TRBD2 (6 bases). CDR1 and CDR2 (germline): SNHLY, FYNNEI. This CDR3 contains 14 residues. V dropped 1 base and J dropped 9 bases, with 13 bases sitting between them. DNA of the CDR3: TGTGCCAGCAGTGAAGGCGGGACCGCGGGTGAGCAGTTCTTC. It encodes CASSEGGTAGEQFF.

This clonotype was picked up a small number of times. The V call is TRBV12-3 or TRBV12-4, the J call TRBJ2-7; 8 positions match TRBD1. V dropped 5 bases and J dropped 4; count of bases not matched to a gene: 10. The CDR3 is made up of 15 amino acids. CDR3 residues: CASSPPDRVGYEQYF. The CDR3 DNA follows: TGTGCCAGCAGTCCCCCGGACAGGGTCGGTTACGAGCAGTACTTC.

The rearrangement joins TRBV12-3 or TRBV12-4 to TRBJ2-1; D perhaps matches TRBD2 (5 bases). The CDR3 runs 14 residues. V lost 3 bases and J lost 2, with 8 bases in between. The DNA for the CDR3 is TGTGCCAGCAGTTTCACGGGGACCTACAATGAGCAGTTCTTC. Translated, it gives CASSFTGTYNEQFF.

This chain uses TRBV29-1 with TRBJ1-2; a weak D match, TRBD1 (6 bases). V lost 1 base and J lost 3, with 12 bases in between. Per the germline V gene, CDR1 is SQVTM and CDR2 is ANQGSEA. The CDR3 loop spans 14 amino acids. This CDR3 is CSVEGGRGDYGYTF. Written as DNA, the CDR3 is TGCAGCGTTGAAGGTGGCAGGGGAGACTATGGCTACACCTTC.

The J gene is TRBJ2-6, the V gene TRBV12-3 or TRBV12-4; D is ambiguous. Trimming removed 5 bases from V and 4 bases from J, with 12 bases in between. CDR3 size: 15 residues. CDR3 loop: CASSPLKQGANVLTF. The CDR3 DNA follows: TGTGCCAGCAGTCCTCTCAAGCAGGGGGCCAACGTCCTGACTTTC.